This TCR beta chain was obtained from a study of T-cell memory formation after mild COVID-19. Study results and limitations: Shrinking CD4+ clones resided mostly in CM and EM, and CD8+ ones in EMRA.

One entry per CDR3 protein, called by TCRdb with MiXCR from the 5' RACE reads. The sample shows around 400,000 distinct CDR3 sequences, 24% of them seen only once. This clonotype was counted many times. Antigen: not known. Germline V gene sequence: CDR1 SGHTA, CDR2 FQGTGA. V shed 4 bases and J shed 3 bases, with 19 bases lying between them. The CDR3 consists of 17 residues. The TCR was taken from an adult woman who had mild COVID-19 (a few samples of this study predate the infection). Cell type and time point are not known. This chain joins TRBV7-3 and TRBJ2-1, with D perhaps TRBD2 (6 bases). Sequencing input: PBMCs or a T cell subset sorted from them (not recorded which). The CDR3 sequence is CASSSSPVRENYNEQFF. The CDR3 DNA reads TGTGCCAGCAGCTCATCACCCGTTCGGGAGAACTACAATGAGCAGTTCTTC.